This T cell receptor beta chain derives from a study of cytomegalovirus exposure and HLA in healthy donors (dated by TCRdb to the late 2010s). Turning to the overall study: In an earlier analysis of roughly 500 of the donors, 250 to 300 Gb of sequence data and 90 million to 120 million unique TCR beta sequences from about 190 million T cells were reported. An early release covering 550 to 650 HLA-typed donors comprised roughly 300 gigabases of sequencing data and approximately 85 million unique TCR sequences. Of the roughly 400 genotyped donors, 65% to 90% were placed in the genetic ancestry cluster associated with self-reported Caucasian donors. The study aimed to test whether signatures of past pathogen exposure could be identified by cataloging public T cell receptors. The study used immunosequencing to profile the T cell repertoires of some 600 subjects and linked those repertoires to cytomegalovirus serostatus. A separate validation cohort of roughly 130 different subjects was used in addition to the 666-subject first cohort. To predict cytomegalovirus infection status, the study brought together high-throughput TCR immunosequencing, statistical association of individual TCRs with disease status, and machine learning. To study patterns of TCR occurrence, a later analysis re-analyzed previously published TCR beta repertoires from around 700 donors and added high-resolution HLA genotyping. Rather than using new phenotypic data, the later analysis identified candidate immune exposures from TCR beta sequences and from how often those sequences occurred across donors. An earlier analysis of some 500 of the donors applied high-throughput TCR beta sequencing to assess whether each TCR beta V gene segment acted as functional or pseudogenic. Donor age, sex, ethnicity and CMV serostatus were collected together with the repertoire data. A later genetic analysis used genome-wide SNP genotypes for about 65% of the 666 donors, treating that subset as a discovery cohort. All discovery cohort repertoires had been generated using a single sequencing platform. HLA typing included class I and class II loci at four-digit resolution. The number of donors typed differed by locus, with about 620-630 for A, B, C, DRB1 and DQB1, around 520 for DQA1, 600 to 610 for DPA1, and 472 for DPB1. About five DR-DQ haplotypes were handled as single units for association and clustering because linkage in the cohort was strong. On average, around 200,000 unique TCR beta nucleotide sequences were sequenced per donor among 300 to 500 genotyped donors of the cohort, with 15% to 20% of those sequences being non-productive. On the study overall, not on this receptor specifically: Roughly uniform sequencing depth across donors was assumed in presence/absence analyses, although this assumption may not hold. A later analysis reported that several top co-occurrence clusters appeared linked to parvovirus B19, influenza, CMV and Epstein-Barr virus. Some IMGT-functional V segments, including TRBV6-2 and TRBV6-3, could not be told apart with the 87-base-pair reads, so those segments were excluded. Compared with the approximately 670-donor mean, donors in an Asian-associated ancestry cluster had fewer N-insertions in productive TCRs, according to a later genetic analysis. In a later analysis, HLA-associated TCR beta chains were found to be more clonally expanded and to have lower generation probabilities than equally common non-associated chains. Across donors, most TCR sequences were observed very rarely, whereas some public TCRs were present in many individuals. Fewer than 20 rarely observed V segments, including chromosome 9 orphons, were excluded from the earlier analysis of approximately 600 of the donors because counts were too low. An earlier analysis of approximately 590 of the donors showed that most TCR beta V segments appeared in productive rearrangements either about 87% or about 30% of the time, which broadly matched IMGT annotations. In a later analysis, the rate of TCR association differed among HLA loci, with DRB1 alleles having the most associated TCRs and HLA-C alleles having the fewest. In the study, some 180 TCR beta chains were listed as associated with cytomegalovirus. A later analysis associated about 17,000 TCR beta sequences with specific HLA alleles at a false discovery rate of 0.05. Assigning TCR associations to individual alleles was difficult when HLA alleles, especially DR and DQ, strongly co-occurred. Because some donors lacked HLA typing at each locus, the association tests relied only on the typed subset. A later genetic analysis associated a missense DCLRE1C variant with V-gene and J-gene trimming of TCR beta chains, and an independent cohort replicated the association. Most CMV-associated TCR beta chains appeared to be HLA-restricted in a later analysis, and the HLA associations seemed to be driven largely by CMV exposure. The cohort was sequenced for TCR beta chains only, and without alpha or paired-chain data the features that could be detected were limited. A cluster of highly shared sequence variants was judged likely to represent a technical artifact of the sequencing pipeline. The only immune exposure information available for the cohort was CMV serostatus. It was suggested by the authors that the approach could potentially be generalized to other disease states and immunological phenotypes. In both the original and validation cohorts, the classifier was reported to diagnose cytomegalovirus status with high specificity and sensitivity. A few of the identified cytomegalovirus-associated TCR beta chains were confirmed in vitro to be specific for cytomegalovirus antigens. Correlated functional status among segregating V segments might be attributable to linkage disequilibrium, but an unknown experimental factor could not be ruled out. A further reported finding was that TCR beta sequences accurately predicted the HLA-A and HLA-B alleles for most subjects in the first cohort.

The cohort was made up of about 670 healthy bone marrow donors. At the time of sampling, every cohort member was nominally healthy, though immune exposures that went unrecorded were likely present. The donor tested CMV seronegative and was one of the 352 seronegative cohort members. A peripheral blood sample was collected from each donor, and TCR beta sequencing was performed on peripheral blood mononuclear cells. Genomic DNA extraction from the blood cell samples was performed with the Qiagen DNeasy Blood Extraction Kit. This clone was seen only a few times. Its antigen is currently not known. Per-base qualities were not stored, and no clone one base away is much larger. The method was the immunoSEQ multiplex PCR assay. For the multiplex PCR, a mixture combining 60 forward primers for TCR Vbeta segments and 13 reverse primers for TCR Jbeta segments was used. The CDR3 region of rearranged TCR beta genes was amplified from genomic DNA with a multiplex PCR assay. Amplified TCR beta libraries were sequenced as 87-base-pair reads on the Illumina HiSeq System. In the original analysis: Across the 700 or so repertoires, a later analysis counted tens of millions of unique TCR beta chains, some 11 million of which were shared by at least two donors. A nearest-neighbor algorithm error-corrected the raw reads and collapsed the reads into unique sequences, merging closely related sequences to remove PCR and sequencing errors. V, D and J gene segments were assigned by aligning CDR3 sequences to IMGT reference sequences. Each retained sequence needed at least a six-nucleotide match to both a V gene segment and a J gene segment. A rearrangement was called productive if the CDR3 had no stop codons and remained in frame with V and J, and every other rearrangement was called non-productive. CDR3 was defined according to IMGT convention as the region running from the second conserved V-encoded cysteine to the conserved J-encoded phenylalanine. Sequences without an unambiguous match to a single V gene segment were excluded from the earlier analysis of 450 to 650 of the donors. An earlier analysis of several hundred of the donors called V segments functional above 56.7% productive rearrangements and segregating when the between-donor standard deviation exceeded 5%. To diagnose cytomegalovirus status from the catalog of TCR beta chain sequences, a statistical classification framework was built. In a later analysis, TCR nucleotide sequences were compared against IMGT/GENE-DB human TR gene sequences so that V and J genes could be assigned. In a later analysis, CDR3 sequences and most-parsimonious VDJ recombination scenarios were assigned using the TCRdist pipeline. In a later analysis, each TCR beta chain was defined by its CDR3 amino acid sequence together with its V-gene family, and reads without a unique V-gene family were excluded. As a way to deal with suspected cross-contamination and a sequencing artifact, a later analysis dropped approximately 590 nucleotide sequences that were highly shared and had low generation probability. In a later analysis, a clonal expansion index was calculated for each public chain from normalized within-repertoire ranks of inferred template counts. In a later analysis, generation probabilities were computed with a VDJ recombination model fitted to out-of-frame rearrangements, and the resulting probabilities were checked against IGoR. Hypergeometric tests were used in a later analysis to score TCR-TCR, TCR-HLA and TCR-CMV co-occurrence, with a repertoire-size bias correction applied to the TCR pairs. In a later analysis, false discovery rates were estimated by permuting HLA or CMV assignments 20 times. A later analysis grouped co-occurring TCRs with DBSCAN, adding TCRdist sequence similarity when clustering within HLA-allele-positive subsets. Co-occurrence clustering excluded repertoires with fewer than 30,000 or more than 120,000 public chains, plus five with anomalous nucleotide sharing. TCRdb holds this immuneACCESS table with in-frame rearrangements only. Some clones are missing; in checked studies, unresolved V genes explain under half, and the rest has no known cause. Clone size and V and J calls were adopted from that table, with D and trimming inferred from the DNA. This sample holds over 150,000 clones; around 70% were observed only once. In total, the top ten clones hold about 2.7% of the sample.

The CDR3 has 13 amino acids, counting the end cysteine and phenylalanine. Of the read, only the CDR3 DNA is kept; its 39 bases are in frame from base 1. The germline V gene provides CDR1 MRHNA and CDR2 SNTAGT. Relative to germline, V is 4 bases shorter and J is 1 base shorter, with 5 bases between their ends. The sequence was obtained from a male donor in good health and CMV-seronegative. The sequencing sample was made of PBMCs. This sequence uses TRBV6-4 and TRBJ1-5, with the D gene uncertain. The DNA sequence follows: TGTGCCAGCAGTGTATTCAGCAATCAGCCCCAGCATTTT. This yields the protein CASSVFSNQPQHF.